Detailed here is one T cell receptor (beta chain). This sample was included in a study of control samples from healthy donors and cancer patients. The table came from immunoSEQ multiplex PCR; TCRdb's copy has only in-frame clones and leaves some out. In the table there are more than 100,000 clones, approximately 90% of which are singletons. The CDR3 totals 15 residues. Trimming took 1 base from V and 7 from J, leaving 14 bases between them. Germline values: CDR1 SGHTA, CDR2 FQGNSA. The sequence came from a man younger than 35 in good health. The specimen sequenced was blood. The chain employs TRBV7-2 and TRBJ1-5; D might be TRBD1 (5 bases). CDR3 protein: CASSLEWGLEQPQHF. CDR3 in DNA: TGTGCCAGCAGCTTAGAATGGGGGTTAGAACAGCCCCAGCATTTT.